This T cell receptor (beta chain) originates from a study of shared clonotypes between healthy human individuals. General study points: Sampling covered blood only; tissue repertoires likely differ. The generation probabilities recorded for non-shared clonotypes fell below those of clonotypes shared by all four donors.

The length of the CDR3 is 16 residues. Germline CDR1 SEHNR, CDR2 FQNEAQ (reference sequence). The V end lost 1 base, the J end lost 1 base, and 11 bases lay between the germline ends. Regarding this clone: Its antigen remains unknown.

Libraries were prepared by immunoSEQ multiplex PCR; TCRdb keeps only in-frame clonotypes and omits some of them. The table shows a few million clones, with just under 95% occurring only once. Adult donors, all healthy and HIV-negative, had no recent acute infections or vaccinations. CD4+ cell separation produced CD45RA+ naive and CD45RA-negative memory subsets. This clonotype was obtained from a man aged 18 to 30 in good health. Some clones in this sample may be carry-over from other donors' samples. Sequenced material: naive CD4+ T cells from PBMCs. Sample subset: CD45RA+ positively selected. This chain uses TRBV7-9 with TRBJ1-5, with TRBD1 as a possible D gene (5 bases). This chain's CDR3 is CASSLGAGGSNQPQHF. The CDR3 DNA reads TGTGCCAGCAGCTTAGGGGCCGGGGGGAGCAATCAGCCCCAGCATTTT.